This TCR beta chain was identified in a study of OX40 agonist ivuxolimab in advanced cancers. Study-level findings and limits: At doses 0.1 to 3.0 mg/kg, CD4+ and CD8+ clones expanded. Among some nonresponders, normalized T-cell clonal expansion was also low.

The method was immunoSEQ multiplex PCR; TCRdb's version includes in-frame clones alone and lacks a portion of them. Among 71,000 or so clones listed, more than 85% were seen once. In the case of this clone: Its antigen is still unknown.

The V gene's germline CDR1 is SEHNR and CDR2 FQNEAQ (reference sequence). V shed 2 bases and J shed 2 bases, with 10 bases lying between them. CDR3 length: 14 residues. The sequence derives from an adult with an advanced solid tumor such as melanoma, head and neck, liver or kidney cancer. This chain connects TRBV7-9 to TRBJ2-7; D possibly corresponds to TRBD1 (6 bases). The sample in question was CD4+ or CD8+ T cells sorted from blood, obtained in a trial of the OX40 agonist ivuxolimab. The CDR3 DNA reads as TGTGCCAGCAGCTTATCAGGGGAAACCTACGAGCAGTACTTC. Its translation is CASSLSGETYEQYF.